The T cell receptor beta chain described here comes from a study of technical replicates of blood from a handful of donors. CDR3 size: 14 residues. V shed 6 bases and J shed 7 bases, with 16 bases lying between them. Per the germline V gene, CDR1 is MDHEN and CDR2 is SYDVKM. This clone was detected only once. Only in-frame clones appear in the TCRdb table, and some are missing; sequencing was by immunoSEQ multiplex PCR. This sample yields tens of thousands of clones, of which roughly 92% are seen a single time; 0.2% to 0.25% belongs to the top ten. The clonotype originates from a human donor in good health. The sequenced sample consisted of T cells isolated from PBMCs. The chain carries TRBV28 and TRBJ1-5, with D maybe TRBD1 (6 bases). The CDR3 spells CASSHTQGNQPQHF. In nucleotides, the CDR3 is TGTGCCAGCAGCCATACACAGGGAAACCAGCCCCAGCATTTT.